The 32 T cell receptor beta chains reported below all come from one sample, sequenced in a study of regulatory and conventional T cells in RAG deficiency. Clones were read by immunoSEQ multiplex PCR, and TCRdb kept only the in-frame ones, dropping some. Among around 25,000 clones listed, 95% to 96% were seen once. Blood CD4+ CD25-low CD127-high conventional T cells supplied the genomic DNA template. This same sample was also part of a study on regulatory T cells. From that paper: The PCR used 52 TRBV and 13 TRBJ primers.

Sequencing input: CD25- CD4+ T cells sorted from blood. The receptor source for this set is a human donor in good health.

CDR3 bases: TGTGCCAGCAGTTTATTCAGGGTACGAGACACTGAAGCTTTCTTT. Protein sequence: CASSLFRVRDTEAFF. The genes are TRBV28 and TRBJ1-1, with D maybe TRBD1 (5 bases). Trimming cost V 1 base and J 3 bases, with 12 bases left between them. The CDR3 loop spans 15 amino acids. In germline, CDR1 is MDHEN, CDR2 SYDVKM.

The gene calls are TRBV19 and TRBJ2-5, with TRBD2 matching 14 bases. CDR3 length: 21 amino acids. V lost 6 bases, J lost 5 bases, and 23 bases stayed unmatched. The germline V gene has CDR1 LNHDA and CDR2 SQIVND (reference sequence). CDR3 region: CASRRTSGGLRGTSTSETQYF. The CDR3 bases are TGTGCCAGTAGAAGGACTAGCGGGGGGCTTCGGGGGACCTCTACGTCGGAGACCCAGTACTTC.

The rearrangement joins TRBV6-4 to TRBJ1-5, with a weak D call TRBD1 (6 bases). V dropped 5 bases and J dropped 0 bases, with 11 bases sitting between them. Germline CDR1 is MRHNA and CDR2 is SNTAGT. The CDR3 is 15 residues long. The CDR3 DNA sequence: TGTGCCAGCAGTCCGACAGGTCATAGCAATCAGCCCCAGCATTTT. Translating it yields CASSPTGHSNQPQHF.

This clone has a single count. This chain links TRBV11-2 with TRBJ1-2; 12 bases are shared with TRBD1. The CDR3 is 14 amino acids. Germline V gene sequence: CDR1 SGHAT, CDR2 FQNNGV. The junction had 8 bases not matched to a gene; V was cut back by 8 bases and J by 7 bases. The CDR3 sequence: CASGGTGGAGGYTF. As DNA, the CDR3 is TGTGCCAGCGGAGGGACAGGGGGCGCAGGTGGCTACACCTTC. The full variable domain, its missing parts supplied by reference TRBV11-2 and TRBJ1-2, is EAGVAQSPRYKIIEKRQSVAFWCNPISGHATLYWYQQILGQGPKLLIQFQNNGVVDDSQLPKDRFSAERLKGVDSTLKIQPAKLEDSAVYLCASGGTGGAGGYTFGSGTRLTVV.

The chain carries TRBV7-2 and TRBJ1-6; 11 positions agree with TRBD1. Germline lookup yields CDR1 SGHTA and CDR2 FQGNSA. CDR3 size: 14 residues. Trimming removed 4 bases from V and 10 bases from J; junction bases left unmatched: 3. CDR3 amino acids: CASSWDRGRSPLHF. The DNA for the CDR3 is TGTGCCAGCAGCTGGGACAGGGGGAGATCACCCCTCCACTTT.

The V gene is TRBV5-8, the J gene TRBJ2-4; TRBD1 agrees at 8 bases. V shed 5 bases, J shed 1 base, and the junction held 17 bases outside the gene matches. Germline V gives CDR1 SGHTS, CDR2 YDEGEE. The CDR3 extends over 19 amino acids. The CDR3: CASRIQPGQVTTAKNIQYF. CDR3 DNA: TGTGCCAGCAGAATTCAACCGGGACAGGTGACTACGGCCAAAAACATTCAGTACTTC. The whole variable domain, remainder taken from reference TRBV5-8 and TRBJ2-4, is EAGVTQSPTHLIKTRGQQATLRCSPISGHTSVYWYQQALGLGLQFLLWYDEGEERNRGNFPPRFSGRQFPNYSSELNVNALELEDSALYLCASRIQPGQVTTAKNIQYFGAGTRLSVL.

The gene calls are TRBV10-3 and TRBJ2-5, with a weak D call TRBD1 (5 bases). CDR3 length: 13 residues. CDR1 is ENHRY and CDR2 is SYGVKD in the germline V gene. The V end was cut by 7 bases, the J end by 3 bases, with 12 bases between. In DNA, the CDR3 is TGTGCCATCAACGAACAGGAAGAAGAGACCCAGTACTTC. It is translated as CAINEQEEETQYF.

The chain links TRBV5-1 to TRBJ2-2; tentatively, D is TRBD1 (6 bases). The CDR3 length is 15 residues. CDR1 is SGHRS and CDR2 is YFSETQ in the germline V gene. Trimming pared 0 bases from V and 5 bases from J, leaving 11 bases between. The chain's CDR3 is CASSLADRKTGELFF. The CDR3 bases are TGCGCCAGCAGCTTGGCGGACAGAAAGACCGGGGAGCTGTTTTTT.

This chain connects TRBV2 to TRBJ2-5; D remains ambiguous. With 6 bases removed from V and 3 bases from J, the gap between germline ends came to 14 bases. The germline V gene encodes CDR1 SNHLY and CDR2 FYNNEI. The CDR3 covers 14 residues. The CDR3 region has the DNA TGTGCCAGCAGCCCCACTAATATTGAAGAGACCCAGTACTTC. It specifies CASSPTNIEETQYF.

The chain couples TRBV5-1 to TRBJ2-2; TRBD1 matches at 11 bases. The CDR3 has 15 amino acids. V lost 4 bases and J lost 6; bases outside the gene matches: 5. Looked up from germline, CDR1 is SGHRS and CDR2 is YFSETQ. The CDR3 reads CASSPRTGGPGELFF. The DNA for the CDR3 is TGCGCCAGCAGCCCCAGGACAGGGGGCCCCGGGGAGCTGTTTTTT.

The chain uses TRBV29-1 and TRBJ2-1; 7 bases are shared with TRBD2. Germline CDR1 and CDR2: SQVTM and ANQGSEA. V lost 6 bases and J lost 6; bases outside the gene matches: 11. The CDR3 loop spans 14 amino acids. The CDR3 sequence: CSVARRLASNEQFF. The CDR3 DNA is TGCAGCGTGGCACGTAGACTAGCCTCCAATGAGCAGTTCTTC.

This chain joins TRBV5-6 and TRBJ2-5; 8 nucleotides line up with TRBD2. Trimming took 7 bases from V and 5 from J; bases not matched to a gene: 7. In germline, CDR1 is SGHDT, CDR2 YYEEEE. This CDR3 is 13 amino acids long. CDR3 region: CASAFGRGETQYF. The CDR3 coding sequence is TGTGCCAGCGCATTCGGGAGGGGGGAGACCCAGTACTTC.

This clone occurred once. This rearrangement joins TRBV5-4 to TRBJ2-7; the D gene is possibly TRBD1 (6 bases). CDR3 length: 14 amino acids. Trimming removed 1 base from V and 0 bases from J, with 8 bases in between. Germline CDR1 is SGHNT and CDR2 is YYREEE (reference sequence). CDR3 sequence reads: CASSLRTASYEQYF. For the CDR3, the DNA is TGTGCCAGCAGCTTGAGGACAGCCTCCTACGAGCAGTACTTC.

The chain uses TRBV2 and TRBJ2-3, with 7 bases lining up with TRBD2. V was clipped by 4 bases and J by 2 bases; unmatched bases: 6. CDR3 size: 15 residues. Germline V lookup: CDR1 SNHLY, CDR2 FYNNEI. The CDR3: CASSGGGRVTDTQYF. CDR3 nucleotides: TGTGCCAGCAGTGGCGGGGGTCGGGTCACAGATACGCAGTATTTT.

The rearrangement joins TRBV5-1 to TRBJ2-1; 9 bases match TRBD1. The CDR3 runs to 15 residues. Germline CDR1 reads SGHRS; CDR2 reads YFSETQ. Losses at the gene ends were 3 bases for V and 8 bases for J; bases not matched to a gene: 9. CDR3 sequence reads: CASSYRDREYDEQFF. As DNA, the CDR3 is TGCGCCAGCAGCTACCGGGACAGGGAATACGATGAGCAGTTCTTC. Together with reference TRBV5-1 and TRBJ2-1, the CDR3 gives the full variable domain: KAGVTQTPRYLIKTRGQQVTLSCSPISGHRSVSWYQQTPGQGLQFLFEYFSETQRNKGNFPGRFSGRQFSNSRSEMNVSTLELGDSALYLCASSYRDREYDEQFFGPGTRLTVL.

This clone was picked up one time. V and J are TRBV29-1 and TRBJ1-2, with 8 bases lining up with TRBD1. This CDR3 spans 16 amino acids. V shed 3 bases, J shed 3 bases, and the junction held 12 bases outside the gene matches. The V gene's germline CDR1 is SQVTM and CDR2 ANQGSEA. The CDR3 protein is CSVEWIGRGRDYGYTF. CDR3 bases: TGCAGCGTTGAGTGGATCGGCAGGGGGCGTGACTATGGCTACACCTTC. Complete variable domain (other parts from reference TRBV29-1 and TRBJ1-2): SAVISQKPSRDICQRGTSLTIQCQVDSQVTMMFWYRQQPGQSLTLIATANQGSEATYESGFVIDKFPISRPNLTFSTLTVSNMSPEDSSIYLCSVEWIGRGRDYGYTFGSGTRLTVV.

The V and J genes are TRBV4-1 and TRBJ2-3; no definite D call. Between the trimmed V and J ends, which lost 3 bases and 9 bases, there was a span of 7 bases. CDR3 length: 11 amino acids. Per germline, CDR1 MGHRA and CDR2 YSYEKL. CDR3 in amino acids: CASSHQLTQYF. The CDR3, as DNA: TGCGCCAGCAGCCACCAACTCACGCAGTATTTT.

This sequence joins TRBV27 and TRBJ1-1; D is undetermined. Germline V CDR1 and CDR2: MNHEY, SMNVEV (reference sequence). The V and J ends lost 1 base and 1 base respectively, with 7 bases between them. The CDR3 runs to 14 residues. DNA for the CDR3: TGTGCCAGCAGTTTATATGGGCAGAACACTGAAGCTTTCTTT. This encodes CASSLYGQNTEAFF.

The chain joins TRBV20-1 to TRBJ1-4; D unclear. The CDR3 loop spans 11 amino acids. V was pared by 1 base and J by 8 bases, with 5 bases between. Germline CDR1 DFQATT, CDR2 SNEGSKA (reference sequence). The CDR3 loop is CSARVKEKLFF. CDR3 coding DNA: TGCAGTGCTAGAGTAAAAGAAAAACTGTTTTTT.

The chain couples TRBV18 to TRBJ1-2; 11 positions agree with TRBD1. Germline lookup yields CDR1 KGHSH and CDR2 LQKENI. After removal of 5 bases from V and 6 bases from J, the junction contained 8 bases not matched to a gene. This CDR3 has 15 amino acids. CDR3: CASSWTGGGKDGYTF. The DNA of the CDR3 is TGTGCCAGCTCATGGACAGGGGGCGGTAAGGATGGCTACACCTTC.

The chain employs TRBV7-8 and TRBJ2-1; maybe TRBD2 (5 bases). The length of the CDR3 is 16 residues. CDR1 SGHVS and CDR2 FQNEAQ come from the germline V gene. The V gene lost 5 bases and the J gene lost 5 bases, with 19 bases spanning the gap. The CDR3 coding sequence is TGTGCCAGCAGCCCGCGTAGAGGGAGTGTCGACAATGAGCAGTTCTTC. Protein: CASSPRRGSVDNEQFF. Based on the CDR3 plus reference TRBV7-8 and TRBJ2-1, the full variable domain is GAGVSQSPRYKVAKRGQDVALRCDPISGHVSLFWYQQALGQGPEFLTYFQNEAQLDKSGLPSDRFFAERPEGSVSTLKIQRTQQEDSAVYLCASSPRRGSVDNEQFFGPGTRLTVL.

The genes are TRBV29-1 and TRBJ2-3; 9 positions agree with TRBD2. V lost 5 bases to trimming and J lost 3 bases; unmatched junction nucleotides: 12. From germline, CDR1 is SQVTM and CDR2 ANQGSEA. The CDR3 is made up of 16 amino acids. Here the CDR3 DNA reads TGCAGCGTTCCACCCCTCGGGCTAGCGGGGACAGATACGCAGTATTTT. The encoded protein is CSVPPLGLAGTDTQYF.

This chain uses TRBV15 with TRBJ2-3; D might be TRBD2 (6 bases). There are 13 residues in the CDR3. Germline V gene sequence: CDR1 LNHNV, CDR2 YYDKDF (reference sequence). The V end was cut by 3 bases, the J end by 10 bases, with 14 bases between. CDR3 nucleotides: TGTGCCACCAGCAGCCTACTAGCTGAGCCGCAGTATTTT. Amino acids: CATSSLLAEPQYF. Full variable domain (outside the CDR3, taken from reference TRBV15 and TRBJ2-3): DAMVIQNPRYQVTQFGKPVTLSCSQTLNHNVMYWYQQKSSQAPKLLFHYYDKDFNNEADTPDNFQSRRPNTSFCFLDIRSPGLGDTAMYLCATSSLLAEPQYFGPGTRLTVL.

V usage is TRBV28 and J usage is TRBJ1-5, with a tentative D call TRBD1 (6 bases). There are 12 residues in the CDR3. V dropped 9 bases and J dropped 7 bases, with 13 bases sitting between them. Germline V gene data show CDR1 as MDHEN and CDR2 as SYDVKM. Written as DNA, the CDR3 is TGTGCCAGTCAGGGGCAGGAACAGCCCCAGCATTTT. It is translated as CASQGQEQPQHF.

This clone was counted between two and nine times. The V gene is TRBV6-5, the J gene TRBJ2-7; a possible D gene is TRBD1 (5 bases). The CDR3 is 15 amino acids. The germline CDR1 and CDR2 sequences are MNHEY and SVGAGI. V was pared by 5 bases and J by 2 bases, with 16 bases between. The CDR3 loop reads CASSLYYGATYEQYF. The DNA of the CDR3 is TGTGCCAGCAGTCTCTACTATGGGGCTACCTACGAGCAGTACTTC.

The V gene is TRBV5-4, the J gene TRBJ1-2; D is ambiguous. The CDR3 runs to 14 residues. V lost 1 base, J lost 9 bases, and 16 bases lay in between. Germline loops: CDR1 SGHNT, CDR2 YYREEE (reference sequence). The CDR3 nucleotides are TGTGCCAGCAGCTTGTTGGACTCACCCCGGAGCTACACCTTC. This encodes CASSLLDSPRSYTF.

This chain uses TRBV11-2 with TRBJ1-1, with a weak D call TRBD1 (6 bases). In germline, CDR1 is SGHAT, CDR2 FQNNGV. Deletions cut 10 bases from V and 3 bases from J, with 12 bases between. The CDR3 covers 12 residues. The CDR3 protein is CATVRGYTEAFF. The CDR3 DNA is TGTGCCACCGTCAGGGGTTACACTGAAGCTTTCTTT.

This clone was counted only a few times. The chain carries TRBV6-5 and TRBJ1-3; D unresolved. V was shortened by 3 bases and J by 0 bases, with 9 bases between the two germline ends. Germline V gene data show CDR1 as MNHEY and CDR2 as SVGAGI. This CDR3 is built from 15 residues. This CDR3 reads CASSYLKSSGNTIYF. The CDR3 DNA is TGTGCCAGCAGTTATCTCAAGAGCTCTGGAAACACCATATATTTT.

The rearrangement joins TRBV7-8 to TRBJ1-5; no clear D. CDR1 and CDR2 from the germline V gene are SGHVS and FQNEAQ. V was clipped by 2 bases and J by 9 bases, with 11 bases between them. The CDR3 is made up of 13 amino acids. CDR3 coding DNA: TGTGCCAGCAGCTTAAGTCGAGATCGGCCCCAGCATTTT. Translation: CASSLSRDRPQHF. The full variable domain, its missing parts supplied by reference TRBV7-8 and TRBJ1-5, is GAGVSQSPRYKVAKRGQDVALRCDPISGHVSLFWYQQALGQGPEFLTYFQNEAQLDKSGLPSDRFFAERPEGSVSTLKIQRTQQEDSAVYLCASSLSRDRPQHFGDGTRLSIL.

The rearrangement uses TRBV19 and TRBJ1-5, with 8 bases that match TRBD1. CDR3 length equals 15 residues. CDR1 is LNHDA, CDR2 SQIVND, per germline (reference sequence). V lost 7 bases and J lost 5; bases outside the gene matches: 10. The CDR3 nucleotides are TGTGCCAGTAACCCAGACAGGGGAACGCATCAGCCCCAGCATTTT. Translation gives CASNPDRGTHQPQHF.

The V and J genes are TRBV9 and TRBJ1-6, with 10 positions matching TRBD1. Germline CDR1 and CDR2: SGDLS and YYNGEE. Trimming removed 0 bases from V and 6 bases from J; junction bases left unmatched: 3. The CDR3 is made up of 16 amino acids. CDR3 coding DNA: TGTGCCAGCAGCGTAGACGGACAGGGGGGTAATTCACCCCTCCACTTT. It specifies CASSVDGQGGNSPLHF.

The rearrangement links TRBV5-1 to TRBJ2-5, with TRBD2 matching 8 bases. The CDR3 covers 16 residues. Germline V lookup: CDR1 SGHRS, CDR2 YFSETQ. V shed 2 bases and J 2 bases; nucleotides not matched to a gene: 8. The CDR3 reads CASSFGVAGTQETQYF. CDR3 bases: TGCGCCAGCAGCTTCGGGGTAGCGGGGACACAAGAGACCCAGTACTTC.